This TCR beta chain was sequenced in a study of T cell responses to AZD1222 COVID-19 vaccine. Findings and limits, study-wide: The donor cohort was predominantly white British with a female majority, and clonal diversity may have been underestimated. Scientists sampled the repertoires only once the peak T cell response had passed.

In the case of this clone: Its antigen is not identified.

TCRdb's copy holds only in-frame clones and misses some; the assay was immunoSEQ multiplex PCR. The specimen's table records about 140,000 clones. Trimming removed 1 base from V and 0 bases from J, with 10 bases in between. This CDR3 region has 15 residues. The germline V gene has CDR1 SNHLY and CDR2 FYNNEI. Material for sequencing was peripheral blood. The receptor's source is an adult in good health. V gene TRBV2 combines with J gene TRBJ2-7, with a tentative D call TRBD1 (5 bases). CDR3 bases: TGTGCCAGCAGTGAAGAGCAGGGATACTCCTACGAGCAGTACTTC. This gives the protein CASSEEQGYSYEQYF.